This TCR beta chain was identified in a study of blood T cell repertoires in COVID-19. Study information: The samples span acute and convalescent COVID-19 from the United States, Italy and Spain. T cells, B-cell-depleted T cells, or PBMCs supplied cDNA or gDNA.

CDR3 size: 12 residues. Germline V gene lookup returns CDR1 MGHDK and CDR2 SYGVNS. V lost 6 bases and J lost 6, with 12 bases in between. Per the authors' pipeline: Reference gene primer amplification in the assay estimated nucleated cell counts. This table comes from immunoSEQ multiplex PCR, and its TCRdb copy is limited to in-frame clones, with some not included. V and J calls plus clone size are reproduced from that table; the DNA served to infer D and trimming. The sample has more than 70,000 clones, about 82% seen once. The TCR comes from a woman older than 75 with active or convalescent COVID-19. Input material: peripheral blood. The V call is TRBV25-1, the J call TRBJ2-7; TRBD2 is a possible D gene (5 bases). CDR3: CASRFSGSEQYF. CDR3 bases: TGTGCCAGCAGGTTTTCGGGGAGCGAGCAGTACTTC.